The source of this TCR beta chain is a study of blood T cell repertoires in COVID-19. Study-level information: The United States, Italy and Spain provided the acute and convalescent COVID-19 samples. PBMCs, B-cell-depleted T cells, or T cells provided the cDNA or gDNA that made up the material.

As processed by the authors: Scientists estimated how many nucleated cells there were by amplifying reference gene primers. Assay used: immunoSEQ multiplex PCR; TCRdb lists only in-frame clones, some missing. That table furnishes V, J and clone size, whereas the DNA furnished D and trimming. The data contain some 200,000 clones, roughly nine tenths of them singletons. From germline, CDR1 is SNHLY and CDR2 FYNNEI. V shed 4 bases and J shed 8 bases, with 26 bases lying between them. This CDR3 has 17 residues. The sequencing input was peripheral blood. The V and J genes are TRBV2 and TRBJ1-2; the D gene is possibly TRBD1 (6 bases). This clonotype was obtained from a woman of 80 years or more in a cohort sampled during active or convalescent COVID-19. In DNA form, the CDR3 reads TGTGCCAGCAGTGTCTCCTTCGACCCTACGGACAGTCGCGGCTACACCTTC. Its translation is CASSVSFDPTDSRGYTF.